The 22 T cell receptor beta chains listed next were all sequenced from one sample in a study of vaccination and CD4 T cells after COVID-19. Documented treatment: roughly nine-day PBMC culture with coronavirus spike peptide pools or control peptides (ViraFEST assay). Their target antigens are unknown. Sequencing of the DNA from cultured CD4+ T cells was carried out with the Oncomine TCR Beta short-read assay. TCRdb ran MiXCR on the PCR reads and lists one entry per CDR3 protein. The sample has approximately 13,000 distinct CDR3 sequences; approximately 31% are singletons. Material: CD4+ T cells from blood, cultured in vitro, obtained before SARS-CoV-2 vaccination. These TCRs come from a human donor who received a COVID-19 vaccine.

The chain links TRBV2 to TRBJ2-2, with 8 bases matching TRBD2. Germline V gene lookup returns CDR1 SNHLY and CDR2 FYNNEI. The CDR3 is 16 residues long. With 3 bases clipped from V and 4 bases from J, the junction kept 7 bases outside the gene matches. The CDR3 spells CASSDYGRGGTGELFF. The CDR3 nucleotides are TGTGCCAGCAGTGATTACGGACGGGGGGGCACCGGGGAGCTGTTTTTT. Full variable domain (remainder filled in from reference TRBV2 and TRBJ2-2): EPEVTQTPSHQVTQMGQEVILRCVPISNHLYFYWYRQILGQKVEFLVSFYNNEISEKSEIFDDQFSVERPDGSNFTLKIRSTKLEDSAMYFCASSDYGRGGTGELFFGEGSRLTVL.

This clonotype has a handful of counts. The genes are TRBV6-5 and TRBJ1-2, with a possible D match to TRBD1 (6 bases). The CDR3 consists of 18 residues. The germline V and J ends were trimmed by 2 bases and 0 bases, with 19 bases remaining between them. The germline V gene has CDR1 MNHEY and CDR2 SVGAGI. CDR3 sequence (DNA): TGTGCCAGCAGTTACCTTTCAGGAGGGGGAAATACTAACTATGGCTACACCTTC. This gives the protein CASSYLSGGGNTNYGYTF.

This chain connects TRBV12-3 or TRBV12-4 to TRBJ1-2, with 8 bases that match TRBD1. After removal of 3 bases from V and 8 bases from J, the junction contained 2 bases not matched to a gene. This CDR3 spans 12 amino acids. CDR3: CASSFRTGGYTF. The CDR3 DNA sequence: TGTGCCAGCAGTTTCCGGACAGGGGGCTACACCTTC.

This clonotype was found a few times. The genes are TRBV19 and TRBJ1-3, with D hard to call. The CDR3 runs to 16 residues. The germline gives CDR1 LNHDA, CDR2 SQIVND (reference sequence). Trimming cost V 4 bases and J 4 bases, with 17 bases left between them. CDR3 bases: TGTGCCAGTAGTAACCCGGACGGTCTTCGGGGAAACACCATATATTTT. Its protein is CASSNPDGLRGNTIYF.

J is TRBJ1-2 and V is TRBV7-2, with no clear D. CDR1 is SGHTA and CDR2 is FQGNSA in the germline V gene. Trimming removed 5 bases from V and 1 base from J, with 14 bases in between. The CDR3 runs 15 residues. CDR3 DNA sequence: TGTGCCAGCAGCCCGCGCCGAGCTGATAACTATGGCTACACCTTC. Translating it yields CASSPRRADNYGYTF.

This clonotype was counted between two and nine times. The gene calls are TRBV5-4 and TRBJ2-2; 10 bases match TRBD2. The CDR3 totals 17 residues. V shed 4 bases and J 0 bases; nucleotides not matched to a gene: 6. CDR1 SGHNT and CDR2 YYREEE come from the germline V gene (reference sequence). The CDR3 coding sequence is TGTGCCAGCAGCCACGCCCTAGCGGGGGCGAACACCGGGGAGCTGTTTTTT. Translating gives CASSHALAGANTGELFF.

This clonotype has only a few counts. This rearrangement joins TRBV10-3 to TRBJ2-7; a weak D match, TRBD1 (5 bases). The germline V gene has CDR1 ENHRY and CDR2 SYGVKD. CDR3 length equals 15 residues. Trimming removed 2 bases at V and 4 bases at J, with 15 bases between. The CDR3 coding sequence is TGTGCCATCAGTGAGGGGGCAGGGAATATTTACGAGCAGTACTTC. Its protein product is CAISEGAGNIYEQYF.

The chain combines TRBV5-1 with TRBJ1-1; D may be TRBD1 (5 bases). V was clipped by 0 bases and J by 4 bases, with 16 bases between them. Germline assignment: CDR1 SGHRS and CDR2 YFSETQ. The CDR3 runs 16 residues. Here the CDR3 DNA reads TGCGCCAGCAGCTTGGTAGTACCGGGGCCTGCCACTGAAGCTTTCTTT. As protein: CASSLVVPGPATEAFF.

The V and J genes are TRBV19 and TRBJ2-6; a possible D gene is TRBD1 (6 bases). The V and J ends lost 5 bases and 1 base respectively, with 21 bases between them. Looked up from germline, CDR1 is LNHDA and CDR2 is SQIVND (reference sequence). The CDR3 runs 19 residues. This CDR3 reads CASSPYLGQYTSGANVLTF. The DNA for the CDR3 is TGTGCCAGTAGTCCCTACCTGGGACAATATACTTCTGGGGCCAACGTCCTGACTTTC.

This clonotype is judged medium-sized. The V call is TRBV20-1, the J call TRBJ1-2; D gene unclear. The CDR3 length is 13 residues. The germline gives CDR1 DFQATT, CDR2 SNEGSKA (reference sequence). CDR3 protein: CTPTYLVVSGYTF. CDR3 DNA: TGCACCCCTACCTACTTAGTCGTCAGTGGCTACACCTTC.

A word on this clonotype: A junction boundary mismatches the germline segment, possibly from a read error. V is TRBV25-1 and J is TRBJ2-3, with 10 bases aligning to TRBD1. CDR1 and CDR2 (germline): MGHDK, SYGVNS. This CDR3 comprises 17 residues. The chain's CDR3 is CASSRRDQTGGTDTRYF. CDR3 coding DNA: TGTGCCAGCAGCCGACGTGACCAGACAGGGGGCACAGATACGCGGTATTTT.

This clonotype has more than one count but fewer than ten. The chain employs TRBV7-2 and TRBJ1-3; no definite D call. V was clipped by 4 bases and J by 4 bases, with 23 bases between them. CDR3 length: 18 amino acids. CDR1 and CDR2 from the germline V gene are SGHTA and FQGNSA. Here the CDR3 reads CASSSPLTINRRGNTIYF. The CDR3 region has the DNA TGTGCCAGCAGCTCGCCATTGACAATTAACCGACGGGGAAACACCATATATTTT.

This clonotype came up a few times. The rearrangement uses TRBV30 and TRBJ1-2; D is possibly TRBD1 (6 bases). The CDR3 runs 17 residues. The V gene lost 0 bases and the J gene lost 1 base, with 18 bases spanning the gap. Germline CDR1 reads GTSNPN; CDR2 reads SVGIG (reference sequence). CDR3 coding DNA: TGTGCCTGGAGTGTACCCCTCGGACAGAGGTTTAACTATGGCTACACCTTC. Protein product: CAWSVPLGQRFNYGYTF.

The CDR3 loop reads CASSSGQGGQETQYF. The CDR3 region has the DNA TGTGCCAGCAGCTCGGGACAGGGGGGACAAGAGACCCAGTACTTC. The rearrangement uses TRBV5-4 and TRBJ2-5; 11 nucleotides align to TRBD1. Germline trimming cut 3 bases from V and 2 bases from J; bases unmatched to any gene: 3. From germline, CDR1 is SGHNT and CDR2 YYREEE (reference sequence). The CDR3 is 15 amino acids.

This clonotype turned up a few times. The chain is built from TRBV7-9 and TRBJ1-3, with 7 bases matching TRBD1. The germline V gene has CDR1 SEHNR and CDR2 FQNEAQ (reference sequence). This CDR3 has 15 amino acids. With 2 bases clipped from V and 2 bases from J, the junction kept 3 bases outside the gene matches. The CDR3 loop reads CASSLSGQAGNTIYF. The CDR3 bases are TGTGCCAGCAGCTTAAGCGGACAGGCTGGAAACACCATATATTTT.

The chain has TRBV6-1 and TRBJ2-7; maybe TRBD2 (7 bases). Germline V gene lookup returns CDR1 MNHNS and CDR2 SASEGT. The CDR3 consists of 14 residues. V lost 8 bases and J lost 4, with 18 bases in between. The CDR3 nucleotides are TGTGCCAGCTTTCGCGGCAGGGGACTATACGAGCAGTACTTC. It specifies CASFRGRGLYEQYF.

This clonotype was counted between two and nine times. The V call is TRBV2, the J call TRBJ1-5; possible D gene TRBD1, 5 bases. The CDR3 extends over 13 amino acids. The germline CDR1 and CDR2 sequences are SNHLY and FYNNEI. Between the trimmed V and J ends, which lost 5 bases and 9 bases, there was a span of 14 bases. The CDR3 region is CASSTQGEGPQHF. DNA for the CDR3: TGTGCCAGCAGTACTCAAGGGGAAGGGCCCCAGCATTTT. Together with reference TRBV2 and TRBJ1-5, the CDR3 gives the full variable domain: EPEVTQTPSHQVTQMGQEVILRCVPISNHLYFYWYRQILGQKVEFLVSFYNNEISEKSEIFDDQFSVERPDGSNFTLKIRSTKLEDSAMYFCASSTQGEGPQHFGDGTRLSIL.

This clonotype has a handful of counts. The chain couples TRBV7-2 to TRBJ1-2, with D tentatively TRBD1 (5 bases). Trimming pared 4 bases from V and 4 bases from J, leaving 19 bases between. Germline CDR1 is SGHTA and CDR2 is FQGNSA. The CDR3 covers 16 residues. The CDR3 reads CASSSYGGSLGYGYTF. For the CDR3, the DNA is TGTGCCAGCAGCTCCTACGGGGGATCACTAGGCTATGGCTACACCTTC.

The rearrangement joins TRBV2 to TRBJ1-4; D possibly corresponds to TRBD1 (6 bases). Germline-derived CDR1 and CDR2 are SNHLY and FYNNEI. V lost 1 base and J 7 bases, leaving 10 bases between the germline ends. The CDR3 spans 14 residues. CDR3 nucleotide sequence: TGTGCCAGCAGTGAAGACAGGGAGGGTGAAAAACTGTTTTTT. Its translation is CASSEDREGEKLFF.

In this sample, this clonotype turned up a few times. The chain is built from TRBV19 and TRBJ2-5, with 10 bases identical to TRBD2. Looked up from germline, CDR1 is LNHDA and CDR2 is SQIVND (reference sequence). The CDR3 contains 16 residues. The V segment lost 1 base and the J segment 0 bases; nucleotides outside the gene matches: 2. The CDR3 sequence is CASSIVLAGYQETQYF. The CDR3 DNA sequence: TGTGCCAGTAGTATAGTACTAGCGGGGTACCAAGAGACCCAGTACTTC.

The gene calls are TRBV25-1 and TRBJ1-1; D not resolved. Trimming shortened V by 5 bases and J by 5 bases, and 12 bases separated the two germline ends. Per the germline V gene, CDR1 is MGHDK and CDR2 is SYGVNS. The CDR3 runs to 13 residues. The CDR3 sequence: CASSPDIGTEAFF. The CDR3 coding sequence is TGTGCCAGCAGTCCTGATATTGGGACTGAAGCTTTCTTT.

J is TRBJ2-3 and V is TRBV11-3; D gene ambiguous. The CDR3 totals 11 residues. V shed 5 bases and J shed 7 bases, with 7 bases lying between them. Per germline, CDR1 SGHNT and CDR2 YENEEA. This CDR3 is CASSQSNTQYF. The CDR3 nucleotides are TGTGCCAGCAGCCAGAGTAATACGCAGTATTTT. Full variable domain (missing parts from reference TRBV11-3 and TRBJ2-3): EAGVVQSPRYKIIEKKQPVAFWCNPISGHNTLYWYLQNLGQGPELLIRYENEEAVDDSQLPKDRFSAERLKGVDSTLKIQPAELGDSAVYLCASSQSNTQYFGPGTRLTVL.